This record covers a single T cell receptor (beta chain). Its antigen is unidentified. Germline loops: CDR1 SGHTA, CDR2 FQGNSA. Trimming took 6 bases from V and 3 from J; bases not matched to a gene: 8. This CDR3 region has 15 residues. The data are from a study of shared clonotypes between healthy human individuals. Across the whole study: The plates for each donor numbered three CD4 naive, three CD4 memory, two CD8 naive and one CD8 memory. Whole-study results and caveats: Clonotypes shared by all four sorted-subset donors had higher generation probabilities than non-shared clonotypes. What naive subsets generally showed was a larger estimated richness than memory subsets showed.

CD45RO-negative CD8 cells positively selected for CCR7 made up the naive population, which excluded terminally differentiated effector memory CD45RA+ cells. It was 200 ng DNA, 30,000 or so T cell genomes, that sorted-subset replicate PCRs used. Assay used: immunoSEQ multiplex PCR; TCRdb lists only in-frame clones, some missing. The table includes about 700,000 clones, 90% to 95% detected once. This receptor was taken from a man aged 25-45 years in good health. This chain uses TRBV7-2 with TRBJ2-1; 7 positions match TRBD2. Sequencing input: naive CD8+ T cells sorted from blood. In DNA, the CDR3 is TGTGCCAGCAGTCCAAAAGGACTAGACTACAATGAGCAGTTCTTC. Protein product: CASSPKGLDYNEQFF.